What follows are 28 T cell receptor beta chains derived from one specimen sequenced in a study of neurological immune-mediated disorders. TCRdb independently ran MiXCR on the 5' RACE reads; one entry per CDR3 protein. The repertoire includes about 36,000 distinct CDR3 sequences, around 10% of them detected once, and approximately 6.3% sits in the top ten. The sequencing input was PBMCs. Receptors were obtained from a woman in her 30s with HTLV-1-associated myelopathy (HAM/TSP).

The rearrangement links TRBV5-1 to TRBJ1-1; TRBD1 aligns across 8 bases. The germline V gene has CDR1 SGHRS and CDR2 YFSETQ. The junction had 6 bases not matched to a gene; V was cut back by 3 bases and J by 5 bases. CDR3 length: 14 residues. The CDR3 region has the DNA TGCGCCAGCAGCTCGCGGACAGGGCGAACTGAAGCTTTCTTT. This translates into CASSSRTGRTEAFF. Using reference TRBV5-1 and TRBJ1-1 for the parts outside the CDR3, the full variable domain is KAGVTQTPRYLIKTRGQQVTLSCSPISGHRSVSWYQQTPGQGLQFLFEYFSETQRNKGNFPGRFSGRQFSNSRSEMNVSTLELGDSALYLCASSSRTGRTEAFFGQGTRLTVV.

V usage is TRBV12-3 or TRBV12-4 and J usage is TRBJ1-5; 10 nucleotides match TRBD1. The CDR3 contains 17 residues. V gave up 3 bases and J gave up 3 bases; unmatched junction bases: 8. As DNA, the CDR3 is TGTGCCAGCAGTTTTTTTTGGACAGGGGGTGACAATCAGCCCCAGCATTTT. The encoded protein is CASSFFWTGGDNQPQHF.

This clonotype was detected many times. The rearrangement links TRBV7-3 to TRBJ2-3; TRBD2 matches at 12 bases. CDR3 length equals 15 residues. CDR1 and CDR2 from the germline V gene are SGHTA and FQGTGA. The ends lost 4 bases at V and 3 bases at J; junction bases unmatched: 2. DNA of the CDR3: TGTGCCAGCAGCTCCGGACTAGCGGGGACAGATACGCAGTATTTT. It is translated as CASSSGLAGTDTQYF.

The table lists this clonotype with many counts. This chain links TRBV5-1 with TRBJ2-3; either TRBD1 or TRBD2 may fit D (5 bases each). V lost 5 bases and J 3 bases, leaving 10 bases between the germline ends. Germline loops: CDR1 SGHRS, CDR2 YFSETQ. The CDR3 covers 13 residues. The CDR3 nucleotides are TGCGCCAGCAGTACCAGGGAGACAGATACGCAGTATTTT. This codes for CASSTRETDTQYF.

At least ten counts were recorded for this clonotype. The chain is built from TRBV20-1 and TRBJ2-7; no clear D gene. The germline CDR1 and CDR2 sequences are DFQATT and SNEGSKA (reference sequence). V lost 4 bases and J 2 bases, leaving 3 bases between the germline ends. CDR3 length: 10 amino acids. DNA for the CDR3: TGCAGTGCTATGCCCTACGAGCAGTACTTC. Amino acids: CSAMPYEQYF.

There are many counts of this clonotype. This sequence joins TRBV7-9 and TRBJ2-3; D gene unclear. Deletions cut 5 bases from V and 0 bases from J, with 15 bases between. This CDR3 contains 16 residues. Germline V lookup: CDR1 SEHNR, CDR2 FQNEAQ (reference sequence). The CDR3 region has the DNA TGTGCCAGCAGCAGAAAGGGTGGCATAAGCACAGATACGCAGTATTTT. This sequence encodes CASSRKGGISTDTQYF.

This clonotype was seen at least ten times. This chain links TRBV10-3 with TRBJ2-7; D ambiguous. There are 14 residues in the CDR3. Trimming took off 4 bases at V and 1 base at J, with 11 bases between the two ends. Germline V gives CDR1 ENHRY, CDR2 SYGVKD. CDR3 sequence reads: CAISARDGSYEQYF. DNA of the CDR3: TGTGCCATCAGTGCTCGAGATGGGTCCTACGAGCAGTACTTC.

Ten or more counts support this clonotype. The V call is TRBV5-1, the J call TRBJ1-4; 7 bases align to TRBD1. With 4 bases clipped from V and 7 bases from J, the junction kept 13 bases outside the gene matches. The V gene's germline CDR1 is SGHRS and CDR2 YFSETQ. This CDR3 is built from 16 residues. The CDR3 is CASSPTPSTGLEKLFF. In DNA, the CDR3 is TGCGCCAGCAGCCCAACCCCATCGACAGGGCTTGAAAAACTGTTTTTT. Filled out from reference TRBV5-1 and TRBJ1-4, the complete variable domain reads KAGVTQTPRYLIKTRGQQVTLSCSPISGHRSVSWYQQTPGQGLQFLFEYFSETQRNKGNFPGRFSGRQFSNSRSEMNVSTLELGDSALYLCASSPTPSTGLEKLFFGSGTQLSVL.

This clonotype qualifies as medium-sized. V usage is TRBV20-1 and J usage is TRBJ1-1, with 12 bases aligning to TRBD1. The CDR3 has 16 residues. Germline V lookup: CDR1 DFQATT, CDR2 SNEGSKA (reference sequence). With V trimmed by 3 bases and J by 5 bases, 10 bases remained unmatched. CDR3: CSASGTGGAGGTEAFF. The CDR3 coding sequence is TGCAGTGCTAGTGGGACAGGGGGCGCAGGAGGTACTGAAGCTTTCTTT.

This clonotype was seen at least ten times. V usage is TRBV5-1 and J usage is TRBJ2-1; D is possibly TRBD1 (5 bases). This CDR3 has 16 residues. Germline V gives CDR1 SGHRS, CDR2 YFSETQ. Trimming removed 2 bases from V and 0 bases from J, with 12 bases in between. In nucleotides, the CDR3 is TGCGCCAGCAGCTTAGGCGGACAAAGCTCCTACAATGAGCAGTTCTTC. It is translated as CASSLGGQSSYNEQFF. Filled out from reference TRBV5-1 and TRBJ2-1, the complete variable domain reads KAGVTQTPRYLIKTRGQQVTLSCSPISGHRSVSWYQQTPGQGLQFLFEYFSETQRNKGNFPGRFSGRQFSNSRSEMNVSTLELGDSALYLCASSLGGQSSYNEQFFGPGTRLTVL.

This chain joins TRBV27 and TRBJ2-2; D not resolved. This CDR3 contains 16 residues. CDR1 and CDR2 from the germline V gene are MNHEY and SMNVEV (reference sequence). V was shortened by 2 bases and J by 0 bases, with 10 bases between the two germline ends. The CDR3 loop is CASSLVDSPNTGELFF. DNA for the CDR3: TGTGCCAGCAGTTTAGTTGATAGCCCGAACACCGGGGAGCTGTTTTTT.

In this sample, this clonotype turned up many times. The rearrangement links TRBV13 to TRBJ1-1, with D unclear. This CDR3 has 16 amino acids. Deletions cut 5 bases from V and 4 bases from J, with 20 bases between. Germline values: CDR1 PRHDT, CDR2 FYEKMQ (reference sequence). The CDR3 spells CASSDRLWGGVTEAFF. Here the CDR3 DNA reads TGTGCCAGCAGCGACCGACTGTGGGGTGGGGTCACTGAAGCTTTCTTT.

This clonotype was detected ten times or more. This chain uses TRBV7-9 with TRBJ1-2; D is uncertain. The V end lost 4 bases, the J end lost 6 bases, and 9 bases lay between the germline ends. The CDR3 loop spans 12 amino acids. Germline V CDR1 and CDR2: SEHNR, FQNEAQ (reference sequence). The CDR3 reads CASSSDGDGYTF. In DNA, the CDR3 is TGTGCCAGCAGCTCGGACGGGGATGGCTACACCTTC.

This clonotype appeared many times. The chain couples TRBV7-9 to TRBJ2-7, with 7 bases identical to TRBD2. CDR3 size: 16 residues. Germline assignment: CDR1 SEHNR and CDR2 FQNEAQ (reference sequence). The ends lost 0 bases at V and 6 bases at J; junction bases unmatched: 11. The CDR3 bases are TGTGCCAGCAGCTTAGCGGGACGCGGGGGATCGAGCGAGCAGTACTTC. It translates to CASSLAGRGGSSEQYF.

This clonotype was seen ten or more times. This chain uses TRBV27 with TRBJ2-2; unclear D gene. The CDR3 has 16 amino acids. Trimming left V 7 bases short and J 1 base short, with 16 bases between. Per germline, CDR1 MNHEY and CDR2 SMNVEV (reference sequence). CDR3 loop: CASTVRFSVNTGELFF. In nucleotides, the CDR3 is TGTGCCAGCACCGTTCGCTTTTCAGTGAACACCGGGGAGCTGTTTTTT.

This clonotype showed up many times. The chain carries TRBV5-8 and TRBJ2-1; no clear D. Germline V gene lookup returns CDR1 SGHTS and CDR2 YDEGEE. V lost 1 base and J lost 9, with 14 bases in between. This CDR3 region has 14 residues. This CDR3 is CASSLIVRSGEQFF. CDR3 bases: TGTGCCAGCAGCTTGATTGTACGGTCCGGTGAGCAGTTCTTC.

In its sample, this clonotype was seen many times. The CDR3 loop is CASSSGRGGLLDTQYF. DNA for the CDR3: TGTGCCAGCAGTTCCGGCCGGGGGGGTCTTCTGGATACGCAGTATTTT. The chain links TRBV7-2 to TRBJ2-3, with TRBD2 identical over 8 bases. V gave up 6 bases and J gave up 6 bases; unmatched junction bases: 14. There are 16 residues in the CDR3. Germline lookup yields CDR1 SGHTA and CDR2 FQGNSA.

This clonotype was seen many times. DNA for the CDR3: TGCAGTGCTAGAGCCAGGACAGGGCCCTACGAGCAGTACTTC. This sequence encodes CSARARTGPYEQYF. The rearrangement links TRBV20-1 to TRBJ2-7, with 8 bases identical to TRBD1. The CDR3 totals 14 residues. Germline CDR1 reads DFQATT; CDR2 reads SNEGSKA (reference sequence). Germline trimming cut 1 base from V and 2 bases from J; bases unmatched to any gene: 4.

This clonotype was seen many times. This sequence joins TRBV7-2 and TRBJ2-7, with a possible D match to TRBD1 (6 bases). Trimming stripped 0 bases from V and 1 base from J, with 10 bases between. This CDR3 is built from 15 residues. Looked up from germline, CDR1 is SGHTA and CDR2 is FQGNSA. The CDR3 reads CASSLAWGPSYEQYF. In DNA form, the CDR3 reads TGTGCCAGCAGCTTAGCGTGGGGGCCTTCCTACGAGCAGTACTTC.

This clonotype was detected ten times or more. This chain connects TRBV27 to TRBJ1-1, with D unresolved. Germline loops: CDR1 MNHEY, CDR2 SMNVEV (reference sequence). Between the trimmed V and J ends, which lost 2 bases and 7 bases, there was a span of 14 bases. The CDR3 extends over 14 amino acids. In DNA form, the CDR3 reads TGTGCCAGCAGTTTAGTGGGGAGGAGTGGTGAAGCTTTCTTT. Its protein is CASSLVGRSGEAFF.

This clonotype was seen ten or more times. The J gene is TRBJ2-6, the V gene TRBV20-1; 12 positions match TRBD1. The CDR3 has 17 residues. Trimming removed 3 bases from V and 0 bases from J; junction bases left unmatched: 3. CDR1 is DFQATT, CDR2 SNEGSKA, per germline (reference sequence). DNA of the CDR3: TGCAGTGCTAGGGGACAGGGGGCTCACTCTGGGGCCAACGTCCTGACTTTC. Protein sequence: CSARGQGAHSGANVLTF.

This clonotype appeared many times. CDR3 residues: CSASRTALADTQYF. CDR3 bases: TGCAGTGCTAGCCGGACAGCCCTGGCGGATACGCAGTATTTT. V is TRBV20-1 and J is TRBJ2-3; D might be TRBD1 (6 bases). This CDR3 is 14 amino acids long. Germline CDR1 DFQATT, CDR2 SNEGSKA (reference sequence). Trimming removed 3 bases from V and 6 bases from J, with 16 bases in between.

This clonotype was observed many times. The rearrangement uses TRBV15 and TRBJ2-1; D is perhaps TRBD2 (5 bases). This CDR3 is built from 13 residues. Germline values: CDR1 LNHNV, CDR2 YYDKDF (reference sequence). The V end lost 4 bases, the J end lost 7 bases, and 11 bases lay between the germline ends. The CDR3 region is CATSNGIINEQFF. CDR3 sequence (DNA): TGTGCCACCAGCAACGGGATAATTAATGAGCAGTTCTTC.

This chain links TRBV10-2 with TRBJ1-4, with D tentatively TRBD1 (5 bases). The germline gives CDR1 WSHSY, CDR2 SAAADI. There are 15 residues in the CDR3. V lost 4 bases and J lost 8, with 17 bases in between. The CDR3 spells CASSGQGTQTEKLFF. The CDR3 DNA follows: TGCGCCAGCAGTGGTCAGGGTACCCAGACAGAAAAACTGTTTTTT.

This clonotype has ten or more counts. The chain recombines TRBV5-1 with TRBJ1-2, with D perhaps matching TRBD1 (6 bases). The CDR3 sequence is 13 residues long. V was pared by 0 bases and J by 10 bases, with 13 bases between. Germline V CDR1 and CDR2: SGHRS, YFSETQ. DNA for the CDR3: TGCGCCAGCAGCTTGGAAGGACAGCCCCACTACACCTTC. Its protein is CASSLEGQPHYTF. Together with reference TRBV5-1 and TRBJ1-2, the CDR3 gives the full variable domain: KAGVTQTPRYLIKTRGQQVTLSCSPISGHRSVSWYQQTPGQGLQFLFEYFSETQRNKGNFPGRFSGRQFSNSRSEMNVSTLELGDSALYLCASSLEGQPHYTFGSGTRLTVV.

Many counts were recorded for this clonotype. This sequence joins TRBV9 and TRBJ1-5, with no clear D. The CDR3 has 12 residues. The germline V gene has CDR1 SGDLS and CDR2 YYNGEE. The germline V and J ends were trimmed by 0 bases and 7 bases, with 5 bases remaining between them. The CDR3 loop is CASSVGNQPQHF. The CDR3 nucleotides read TGTGCCAGCAGCGTAGGGAACCAGCCCCAGCATTTT.

This clonotype appeared many times. This chain connects TRBV20-1 to TRBJ1-2, with 10 bases identical to TRBD1. This CDR3 has 14 amino acids. The germline gives CDR1 DFQATT, CDR2 SNEGSKA (reference sequence). J lost 2 bases, V lost 0 bases, and 0 bases had no gene match. This CDR3 is CSAREGQGNYGYTF. The DNA of the CDR3 is TGCAGTGCTAGAGAGGGACAGGGGAACTATGGCTACACCTTC.

The J gene is TRBJ2-2, the V gene TRBV10-3, with D hard to call. The CDR3 is 14 residues long. Trimming removed 6 bases at V and 2 bases at J, with 10 bases between. CDR1 and CDR2 from the germline V gene are ENHRY and SYGVKD. CDR3 amino acids: CAISHPTNTGELFF. DNA of the CDR3: TGTGCCATCAGCCATCCTACCAACACCGGGGAGCTGTTTTTT.